The 21 T cell receptor beta chains below all came from one sample that was sequenced in a study of OX40 agonist ivuxolimab in advanced cancers. The repertoire was sequenced with immunoSEQ multiplex PCR; TCRdb's copy has only in-frame clones and lacks some. The sample holds approximately 35,000 clones, about 80% seen once. Source: CD4+ or CD8+ T cells sorted from blood, taken in a trial of the OX40 agonist ivuxolimab. The receptors were sampled from an adult with an advanced solid tumor such as melanoma, head and neck, liver or kidney cancer.

The chain is built from TRBV5-4 and TRBJ2-1; D may be TRBD2 (7 bases). Germline CDR1 SGHNT, CDR2 YYREEE (reference sequence). V was pared by 4 bases and J by 8 bases, with 16 bases between. The CDR3 covers 14 residues. The DNA for the CDR3 is TGTGCCAGCAGCCCGAAGGCGGGGGCGGATGAGCAGTTCTTC. This gives the protein CASSPKAGADEQFF.

The J gene is TRBJ1-2, the V gene TRBV6-1; 10 positions match TRBD1. The trim removed 6 bases at V and 4 bases at J, leaving 8 bases unmatched. The germline CDR1 and CDR2 sequences are MNHNS and SASEGT. The CDR3 length is 15 residues. The CDR3 nucleotides are TGTGCCAGCAGGGAGGGACAGGGGCCTTCCTATGGCTACACCTTC. Protein product: CASREGQGPSYGYTF.

The J gene is TRBJ2-1, the V gene TRBV11-2; D unresolved. Germline loops: CDR1 SGHAT, CDR2 FQNNGV. V was trimmed by 8 bases and J by 10 bases, leaving 15 bases between them. This CDR3 has 12 residues. The CDR3, as DNA: TGTGCCAGCTTCCGTTTTGGGCAGGAGCAGTTCTTC. Translating it yields CASFRFGQEQFF.

The J gene is TRBJ1-1, the V gene TRBV5-1; 10 positions agree with TRBD1. The CDR3 runs to 15 residues. With 3 bases clipped from V and 4 bases from J, the junction kept 6 bases outside the gene matches. Germline CDR1 SGHRS, CDR2 YFSETQ. The CDR3 sequence is CASSSGQGLGTEAFF. In DNA, the CDR3 is TGCGCCAGCAGCTCGGGACAGGGGCTGGGCACTGAAGCTTTCTTT.

The chain recombines TRBV5-1 with TRBJ2-7, with a possible D match to TRBD1 (6 bases). The V gene lost 4 bases and the J gene lost 4 bases, with 12 bases spanning the gap. Germline V gene sequence: CDR1 SGHRS, CDR2 YFSETQ. The CDR3 contains 13 residues. The CDR3 region has the DNA TGCGCCAGCAGCATAGGGACAAATTACGAGCAGTACTTC. Its protein is CASSIGTNYEQYF.

The chain recombines TRBV7-2 with TRBJ2-1; tentatively, D is TRBD2 (6 bases). The germline gives CDR1 SGHTA, CDR2 FQGNSA. Trimming stripped 0 bases from V and 3 bases from J, with 15 bases between. The CDR3 has 17 amino acids. The CDR3 loop is CASSLAAAGLDYNEQFF. CDR3 bases: TGTGCCAGCAGCTTAGCGGCGGCGGGGCTCGACTACAATGAGCAGTTCTTC.

This clone occurred once. This rearrangement joins TRBV15 to TRBJ1-2; D ambiguous. The germline V gene encodes CDR1 LNHNV and CDR2 YYDKDF (reference sequence). The CDR3 is 13 amino acids. V was clipped by 4 bases and J by 5 bases, with 11 bases between them. The CDR3 sequence: CATSNPGGYGYTF. The DNA of the CDR3 is TGTGCCACCAGCAACCCTGGCGGGTATGGCTACACCTTC.

The chain has TRBV11-2 and TRBJ2-5; D is perhaps TRBD2 (6 bases). CDR1 and CDR2 from the germline V gene are SGHAT and FQNNGV. The CDR3 covers 13 residues. Deletions cut 3 bases from V and 3 bases from J, with 8 bases between. The CDR3 nucleotides read TGTGCCAGCAGCTTCACGGGGGAAGAGACCCAGTACTTC. Protein product: CASSFTGEETQYF.

The genes are TRBV9 and TRBJ2-6, with D perhaps TRBD1 or TRBD2 (6 bases each). The germline V gene encodes CDR1 SGDLS and CDR2 YYNGEE. The CDR3 runs 17 residues. Trimming stripped 10 bases from V and 0 bases from J, with 20 bases between. The CDR3 DNA is TGTGCCCATAGGGGGAGGACACGGACCTCTGGGGCCAACGTCCTGACTTTC. Protein product: CAHRGRTRTSGANVLTF.

The chain links TRBV7-9 to TRBJ1-5; possibly TRBD1 for D (5 bases). This CDR3 is built from 12 residues. With 1 base removed from V and 13 bases from J, the gap between germline ends came to 11 bases. Looked up from germline, CDR1 is SEHNR and CDR2 is FQNEAQ (reference sequence). CDR3 bases: TGTGCCAGCAGCTTAGACGGGGCAGATCAGCATTTT. Translated, it gives CASSLDGADQHF.

This chain connects TRBV13 to TRBJ1-1; D perhaps matches TRBD1 (5 bases). The CDR3 totals 14 residues. CDR1 and CDR2 from the germline V gene are PRHDT and FYEKMQ (reference sequence). V was cut by 1 base and J by 1 base, with 7 bases left in between. CDR3 bases: TGTGCCAGCAGCTTAGAAGGGGAGAACACTGAAGCTTTCTTT. It is translated as CASSLEGENTEAFF.

V and J are TRBV28 and TRBJ1-1, with TRBD1 identical over 11 bases. The germline V gene encodes CDR1 MDHEN and CDR2 SYDVKM. This CDR3 contains 17 residues. Trimming at V came to 6 bases and at J to 4 bases, leaving 13 bases not matched to a gene. CDR3 sequence (DNA): TGTGCCAGCAGCCCCTCAATATGGACAGGGGGCATCACTGAAGCTTTCTTT. Protein product: CASSPSIWTGGITEAFF.

The V call is TRBV28, the J call TRBJ1-1; 9 nucleotides agree with TRBD1. V shed 3 bases, J shed 3 bases, and the junction held 2 bases outside the gene matches. Per germline, CDR1 MDHEN and CDR2 SYDVKM. This CDR3 region has 14 residues. CDR3 loop: CASSLTGGDTEAFF. Written as DNA, the CDR3 is TGTGCCAGCAGTTTGACAGGGGGTGACACTGAAGCTTTCTTT.

The chain joins TRBV5-4 to TRBJ1-2; TRBD1 aligns across 8 bases. The germline V gene encodes CDR1 SGHNT and CDR2 YYREEE (reference sequence). This CDR3 region has 15 residues. V lost 4 bases and J lost 2; bases outside the gene matches: 7. The chain's CDR3 is CASSGGWDRNYGYTF. The CDR3 DNA follows: TGTGCCAGCAGCGGTGGTTGGGACAGGAACTATGGCTACACCTTC.

The genes are TRBV6-4 and TRBJ1-1, with D hard to call. V was shortened by 6 bases and J by 5 bases, with 13 bases between the two germline ends. CDR1 is MRHNA and CDR2 is SNTAGT in the germline V gene. The CDR3 is 13 residues long. The CDR3 DNA sequence: TGTGCCAGCAGCTTAGGGCTAGGGACTGAAGCTTTCTTT. It specifies CASSLGLGTEAFF.

The chain uses TRBV19 and TRBJ2-3, with 8 bases that match TRBD2. There are 15 residues in the CDR3. Looked up from germline, CDR1 is LNHDA and CDR2 is SQIVND (reference sequence). With 6 bases clipped from V and 2 bases from J, the junction kept 7 bases outside the gene matches. CDR3 nucleotides: TGTGCCAGTAGCACCCTAGCGGGTGCCACAGATACGCAGTATTTT. This encodes CASSTLAGATDTQYF.

DNA of the CDR3: TGTGCCAGCAGTGCGGGACGCGTCAACCCTAGCGGGAGCACAGATACGCAGTATTTT. Translation: CASSAGRVNPSGSTDTQYF. V gene TRBV28 combines with J gene TRBJ2-3; 8 bases align to TRBD2. CDR1 MDHEN and CDR2 SYDVKM come from the germline V gene. CDR3 size: 19 residues. Trimming took 5 bases from V and 0 from J; bases not matched to a gene: 16.

The chain couples TRBV14 to TRBJ1-1, with no clear D. V was shortened by 0 bases and J by 8 bases, with 7 bases between the two germline ends. CDR3 length: 12 amino acids. Germline V gene data show CDR1 as SGHDN and CDR2 as FVKESK. CDR3: CASSQELGEAFF. CDR3 nucleotide sequence: TGTGCCAGCAGCCAAGAGTTAGGGGAAGCTTTCTTT.

J is TRBJ1-1 and V is TRBV2; 11 nucleotides agree with TRBD1. The CDR3 runs to 16 residues. J lost 4 bases, V lost 4 bases, and 8 bases had no gene match. Germline V gives CDR1 SNHLY, CDR2 FYNNEI. The CDR3 here is CASSGGQGASITEAFF. CDR3 sequence (DNA): TGTGCCAGCAGTGGAGGACAGGGGGCCTCTATCACTGAAGCTTTCTTT.

The chain recombines TRBV6-5 with TRBJ1-1, with a possible D match to TRBD1 (5 bases). Deletions cut 6 bases from V and 5 bases from J, with 10 bases between. The CDR3 length is 12 residues. Germline CDR1 MNHEY, CDR2 SVGAGI. This CDR3 is CASSGGYTEAFF. DNA for the CDR3: TGTGCCAGCAGCGGGGGGTATACTGAAGCTTTCTTT.

This chain links TRBV4-1 with TRBJ2-5; 9 bases map to TRBD2. Losses at the gene ends were 7 bases for V and 3 bases for J; bases not matched to a gene: 6. The germline gives CDR1 MGHRA, CDR2 YSYEKL. The CDR3 has 14 amino acids. The CDR3 DNA sequence: TGCGCCAGCAACGAGCGGGGGGTAAAAGAGACCCAGTACTTC. This translates into CASNERGVKETQYF.